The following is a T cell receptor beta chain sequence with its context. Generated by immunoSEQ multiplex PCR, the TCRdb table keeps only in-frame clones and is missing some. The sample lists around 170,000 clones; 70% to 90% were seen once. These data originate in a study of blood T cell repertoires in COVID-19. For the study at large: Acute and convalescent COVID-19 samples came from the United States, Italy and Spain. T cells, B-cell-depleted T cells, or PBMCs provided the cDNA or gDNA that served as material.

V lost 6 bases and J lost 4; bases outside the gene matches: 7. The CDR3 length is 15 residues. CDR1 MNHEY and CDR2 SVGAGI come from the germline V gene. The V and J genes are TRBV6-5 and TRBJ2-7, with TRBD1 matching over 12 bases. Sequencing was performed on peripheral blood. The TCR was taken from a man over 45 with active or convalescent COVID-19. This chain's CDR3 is CASRTGTGGKYEQYF. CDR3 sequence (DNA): TGTGCCAGCAGAACCGGGACAGGGGGCAAATACGAGCAGTACTTC.